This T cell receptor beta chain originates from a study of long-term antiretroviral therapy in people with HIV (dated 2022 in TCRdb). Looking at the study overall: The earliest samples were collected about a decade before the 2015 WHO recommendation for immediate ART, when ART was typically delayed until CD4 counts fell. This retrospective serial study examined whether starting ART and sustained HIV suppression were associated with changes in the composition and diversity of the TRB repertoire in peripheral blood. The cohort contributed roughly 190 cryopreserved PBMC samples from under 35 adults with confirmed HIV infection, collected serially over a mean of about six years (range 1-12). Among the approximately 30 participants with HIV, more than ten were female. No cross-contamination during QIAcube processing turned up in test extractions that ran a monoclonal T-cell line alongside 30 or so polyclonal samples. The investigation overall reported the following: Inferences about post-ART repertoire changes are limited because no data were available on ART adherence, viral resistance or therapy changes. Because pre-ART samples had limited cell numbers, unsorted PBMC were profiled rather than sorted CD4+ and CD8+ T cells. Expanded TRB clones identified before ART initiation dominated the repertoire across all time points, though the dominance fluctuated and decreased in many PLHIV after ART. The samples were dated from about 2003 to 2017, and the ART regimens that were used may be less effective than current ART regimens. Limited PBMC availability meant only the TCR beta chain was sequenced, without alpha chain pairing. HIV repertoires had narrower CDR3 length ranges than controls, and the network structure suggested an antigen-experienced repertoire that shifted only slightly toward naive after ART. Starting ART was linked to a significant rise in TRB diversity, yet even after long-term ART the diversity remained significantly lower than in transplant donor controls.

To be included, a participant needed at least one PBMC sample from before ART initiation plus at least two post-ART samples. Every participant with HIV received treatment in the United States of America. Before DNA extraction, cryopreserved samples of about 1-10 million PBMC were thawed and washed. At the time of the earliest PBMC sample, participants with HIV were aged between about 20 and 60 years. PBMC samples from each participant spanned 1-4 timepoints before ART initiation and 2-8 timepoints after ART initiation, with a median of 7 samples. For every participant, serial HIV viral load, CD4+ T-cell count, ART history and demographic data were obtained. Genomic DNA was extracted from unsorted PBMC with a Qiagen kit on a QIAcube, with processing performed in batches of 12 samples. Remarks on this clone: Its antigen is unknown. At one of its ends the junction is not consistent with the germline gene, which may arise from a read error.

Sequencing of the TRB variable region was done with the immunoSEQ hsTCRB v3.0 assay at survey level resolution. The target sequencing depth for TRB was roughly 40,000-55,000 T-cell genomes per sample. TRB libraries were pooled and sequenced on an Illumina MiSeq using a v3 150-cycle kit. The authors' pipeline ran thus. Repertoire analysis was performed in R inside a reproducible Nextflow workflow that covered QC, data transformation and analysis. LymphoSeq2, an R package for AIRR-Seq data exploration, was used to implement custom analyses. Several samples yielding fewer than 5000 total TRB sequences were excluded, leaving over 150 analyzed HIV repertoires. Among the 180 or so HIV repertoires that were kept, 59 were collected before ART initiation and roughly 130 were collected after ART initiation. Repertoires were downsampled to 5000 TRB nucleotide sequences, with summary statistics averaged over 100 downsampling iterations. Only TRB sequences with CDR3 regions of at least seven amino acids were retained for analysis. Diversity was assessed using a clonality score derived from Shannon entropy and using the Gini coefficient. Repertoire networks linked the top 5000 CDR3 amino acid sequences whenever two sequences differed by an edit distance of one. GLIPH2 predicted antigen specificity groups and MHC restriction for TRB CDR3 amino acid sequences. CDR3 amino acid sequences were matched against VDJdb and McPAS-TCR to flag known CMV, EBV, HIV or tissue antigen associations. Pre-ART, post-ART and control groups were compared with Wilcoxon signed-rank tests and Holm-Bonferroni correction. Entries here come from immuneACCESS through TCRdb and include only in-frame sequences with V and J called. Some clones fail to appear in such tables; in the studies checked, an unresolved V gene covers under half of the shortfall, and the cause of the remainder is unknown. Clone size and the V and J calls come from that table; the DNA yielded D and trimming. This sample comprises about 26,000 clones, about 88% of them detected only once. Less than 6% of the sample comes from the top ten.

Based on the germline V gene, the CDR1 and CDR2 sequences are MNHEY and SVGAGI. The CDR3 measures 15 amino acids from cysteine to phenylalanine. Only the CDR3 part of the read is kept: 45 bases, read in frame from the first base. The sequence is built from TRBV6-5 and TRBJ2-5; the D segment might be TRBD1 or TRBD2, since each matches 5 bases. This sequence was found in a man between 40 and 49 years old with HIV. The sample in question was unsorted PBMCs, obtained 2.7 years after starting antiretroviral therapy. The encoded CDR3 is CASSDSGDLRETQYF. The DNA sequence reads TGTGCCAGCAGTGACTCCGGGGACCTGAGGGAGACCCAGTACTTC.